A single sample is the source of the 5 T cell receptor beta chains below, sequenced in a study of T-cell memory formation after mild COVID-19 (dated by TCRdb to about 2021). The library was prepared using 5' RACE. The sequencing machine was an Illumina NovaSeq 6000. Using fastp trimming at Q25 and MiXCR clonotype assembly, TCRdb reanalyzed the public sequencing data and kept in-frame beta chains. Rows are combined by CDR3 protein, so each entry shows the most common genes and DNA. The sample records a few hundred thousand distinct CDR3 sequences, around 15% of which are singletons. 22% of the sample lies in the top ten. Sequencing was performed on PBMCs or a T cell subset sorted from them (not recorded which). The receptor source for this set is a man younger than 30 who had mild COVID-19 (a few samples of this study predate the infection). The sample titles of this study are shuffled in the database, so cell type and time point are left out; the donor was told from shared clones.

This clonotype was counted only a few times. The V gene is TRBV20-1, the J gene TRBJ2-1; possibly TRBD2 for D (6 bases). Trimming removed 7 bases at V and 8 bases at J, with 12 bases between. Germline CDR1 and CDR2: DFQATT and SNEGSKA (reference sequence). The CDR3 totals 11 residues. The CDR3 loop is CSGRGVDEQFF. In nucleotides, the CDR3 is TGCAGTGGGAGGGGTGTGGATGAGCAGTTCTTC.

The sample holds many counts of this clonotype. The chain has TRBV4-1 and TRBJ2-5; possible D gene TRBD2, 5 bases. The CDR3 sequence is 16 residues long. Trimming cost V 1 base and J 2 bases, with 14 bases left between them. Germline V gives CDR1 MGHRA, CDR2 YSYEKL. Here the CDR3 DNA reads TGCGCCAGCAGCCAAGGCGCCGGGATCACACAAGAGACCCAGTACTTC. Amino acids: CASSQGAGITQETQYF.

This clonotype was seen only a few times. The gene calls are TRBV6-2 or TRBV6-3 and TRBJ2-5, with D hard to call. CDR3 length equals 12 residues. In germline, CDR1 is MNHEY, CDR2 SVGEGT. Trimming stripped 2 bases from V and 5 bases from J, with 6 bases between. The CDR3 region has the DNA TGTGCCAGCAGTTACGAAGTTGAGACCCAGTACTTC. Encoded protein: CASSYEVETQYF.

This sequence joins TRBV4-3 and TRBJ1-3, with D uncertain. This CDR3 contains 14 residues. Germline loops: CDR1 LGHNA, CDR2 YSLEER. Trimming pared 1 base from V and 0 bases from J, leaving 4 bases between. CDR3 nucleotides: TGCGCCAGCAGCCAAGTAGCCTCTGGAAACACCATATATTTT. Translated: CASSQVASGNTIYF.

In its sample, this clonotype was seen a few times. An end of the junction differs from the germline gene, which may be a read error. This chain's CDR3 is CVSSLDPGEPQHF. DNA of the CDR3: TGTGTCAGCAGCTTAGACCCGGGGGAGCCCCAGCATTTT. This chain links TRBV7-9 with TRBJ1-5, with D perhaps matching TRBD1 (5 bases). Germline lookup yields CDR1 SEHNR and CDR2 FQNEAQ (reference sequence). This CDR3 comprises 13 residues. The full variable domain, in which reference TRBV7-9 and TRBJ1-5 provide the parts outside the CDR3, is DTGVSQNPRHKITKRGQNVTFRCDPISEHNRLYWYRQTLGQGPEFLTYFQNEAQLEKSRLLSDRFSAERPKGSFSTLEIQRTEQGDSAMYLCVSSLDPGEPQHFGDGTRLSIL.